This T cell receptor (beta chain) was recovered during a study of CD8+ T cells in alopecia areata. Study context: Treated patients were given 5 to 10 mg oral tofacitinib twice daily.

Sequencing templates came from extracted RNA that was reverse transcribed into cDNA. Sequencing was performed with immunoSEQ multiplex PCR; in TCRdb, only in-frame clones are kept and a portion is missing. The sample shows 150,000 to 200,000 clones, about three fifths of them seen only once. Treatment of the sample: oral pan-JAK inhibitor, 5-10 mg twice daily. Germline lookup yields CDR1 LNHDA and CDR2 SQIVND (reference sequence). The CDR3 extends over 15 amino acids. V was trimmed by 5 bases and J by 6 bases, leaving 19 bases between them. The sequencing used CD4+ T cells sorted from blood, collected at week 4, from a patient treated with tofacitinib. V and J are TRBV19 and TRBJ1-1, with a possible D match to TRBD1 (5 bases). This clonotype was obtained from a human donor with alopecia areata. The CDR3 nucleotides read TGTGCCAGTAGTCCCCGCTCGGCCACAGGCTCTGAAGCTTTCTTT. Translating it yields CASSPRSATGSEAFF.